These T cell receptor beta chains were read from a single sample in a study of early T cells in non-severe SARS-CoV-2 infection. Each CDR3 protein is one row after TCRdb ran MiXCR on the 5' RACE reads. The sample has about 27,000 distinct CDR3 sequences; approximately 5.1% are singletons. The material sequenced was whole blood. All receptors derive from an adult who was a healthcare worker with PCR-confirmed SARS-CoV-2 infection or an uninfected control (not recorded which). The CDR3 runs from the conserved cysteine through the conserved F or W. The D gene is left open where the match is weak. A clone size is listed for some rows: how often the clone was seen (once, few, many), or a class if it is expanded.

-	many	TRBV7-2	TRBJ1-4	TGTGCCAGCAGCTTAGCGGCCGGCGATCTTGAAAAACTGTTTTTT	CASSLAAGDLEKLFF
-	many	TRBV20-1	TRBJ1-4	TGCAGTGCTAGGCCGGGGCAAAATGAAAAACTGTTTTTT	CSARPGQNEKLFF
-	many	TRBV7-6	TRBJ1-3	TGTGCCAGCAGCTTAGCGGATGGGGGAGACACCATATATTTT	CASSLADGGDTIYF
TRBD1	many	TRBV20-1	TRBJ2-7	TGCAGTGCCGCCCTCCGGGGACAGGGGGGCGAGCAGTACTTC	CSAALRGQGGEQYF
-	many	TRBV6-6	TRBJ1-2	TGTGCCAGCAGTTACATTGCAGGGGAGGGCTACACCTTC	CASSYIAGEGYTF
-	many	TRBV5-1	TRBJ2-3	TGCGCCAGCAGCGTGGTCACCACAGATACGCAGTATTTT	CASSVVTTDTQYF
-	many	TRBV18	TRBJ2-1	TGTGCCAGCTCCTCGGGACACAGGAATGAGCAGTTCTTC	CASSSGHRNEQFF
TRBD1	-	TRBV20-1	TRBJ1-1	TGCAGCGCCAATTACAGGGGACGGGGCACTGAAGCTTTCTTT	CSANYRGRGTEAFF
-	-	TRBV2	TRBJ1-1	TGTGCCAGCAGTGATGCTTCCGGGCCCAGGAGCGCTGAAGCTTTCTTT	CASSDASGPRSAEAFF
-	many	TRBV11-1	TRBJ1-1	TGTGCCAGCAGCTTAGGATATGCGAACACTGAAGCTTTCTTT	CASSLGYANTEAFF
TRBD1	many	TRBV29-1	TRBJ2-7	TGCAGCGTTGTAGGGGGCTCAAGCTCCTACGAGCAGTACTTC	CSVVGGSSSYEQYF
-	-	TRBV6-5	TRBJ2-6	TGTGCCAGCAGTTACTCCCAGTTTTCTGAGGCCAACGTCCTGACTTTC	CASSYSQFSEANVLTF
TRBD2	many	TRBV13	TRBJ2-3	TGTGCCAGCAGCTTTGAGTGGACTAGCGGGGGCGGTAGCACAGATACGCAGTATTTT	CASSFEWTSGGGSTDTQYF
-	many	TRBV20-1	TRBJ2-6	TGCAGTGCCCGTAGCGGAGCTGGGGCCAACGTCCTGACTTTC	CSARSGAGANVLTF